This T cell receptor (beta chain) was recovered during a study of identifying expanded T cells in peripheral blood. Study observations and caveats: Clone count variance between roughly two-week samples rose with total template count.

Some clones are missing from TCRdb's copy, which holds only in-frame ones; the method was immunoSEQ multiplex PCR. The table shows some 78,000 clones, with 65% to 85% occurring only once. The germline V gene has CDR1 MDHEN and CDR2 SYDVKM. J lost 4 bases, V lost 2 bases, and 1 base had no gene match. This CDR3 region has 15 residues. A word on this clone: No antigen is known for it.

Sequenced input: blood. The origin of this receptor is a person aged 18 to 75 in good health. The gene calls are TRBV28 and TRBJ2-2; TRBD2 matches at 10 bases. The CDR3, as DNA: TGTGCCAGCAGTTTAAGCGGGAGGGCCACCGGGGAGCTGTTTTTT. As protein: CASSLSGRATGELFF.